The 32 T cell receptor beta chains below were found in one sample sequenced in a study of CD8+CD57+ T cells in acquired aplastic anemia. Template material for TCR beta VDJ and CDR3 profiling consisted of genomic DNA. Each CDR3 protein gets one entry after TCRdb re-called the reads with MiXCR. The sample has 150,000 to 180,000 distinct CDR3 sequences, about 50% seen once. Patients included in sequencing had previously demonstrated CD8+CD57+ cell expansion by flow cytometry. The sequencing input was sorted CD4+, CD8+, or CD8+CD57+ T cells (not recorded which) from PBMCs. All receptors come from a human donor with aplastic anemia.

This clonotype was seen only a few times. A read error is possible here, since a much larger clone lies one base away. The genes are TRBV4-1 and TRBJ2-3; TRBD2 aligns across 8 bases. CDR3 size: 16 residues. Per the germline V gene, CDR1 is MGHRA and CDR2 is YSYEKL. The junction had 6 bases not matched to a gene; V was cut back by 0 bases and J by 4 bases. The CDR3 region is CASSQELAEGPDTQYF. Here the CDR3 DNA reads TGCGCCAGCAGCCAAGAACTAGCGGAGGGGCCAGATACGCAGTATTTT.

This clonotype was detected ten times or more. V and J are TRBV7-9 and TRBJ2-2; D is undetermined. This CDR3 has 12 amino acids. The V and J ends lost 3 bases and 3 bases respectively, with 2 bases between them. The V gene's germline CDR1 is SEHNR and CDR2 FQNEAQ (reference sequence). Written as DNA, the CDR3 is TGTGCCAGCAGCTTTTACACCGGGGAGCTGTTTTTT. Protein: CASSFYTGELFF.

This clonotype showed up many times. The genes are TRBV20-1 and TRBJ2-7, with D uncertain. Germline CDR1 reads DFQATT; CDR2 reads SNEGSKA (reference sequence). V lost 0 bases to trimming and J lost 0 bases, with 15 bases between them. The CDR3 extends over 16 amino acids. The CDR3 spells CSARDALGSSSYEQYF. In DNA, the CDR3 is TGCAGTGCTAGAGATGCCCTTGGTTCCTCCTCCTACGAGCAGTACTTC.

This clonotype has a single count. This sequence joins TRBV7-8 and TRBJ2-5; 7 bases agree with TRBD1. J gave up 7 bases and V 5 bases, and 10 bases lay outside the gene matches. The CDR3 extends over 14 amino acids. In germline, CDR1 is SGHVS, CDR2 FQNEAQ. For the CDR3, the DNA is TGTGCCAGCAGCCGGGACAGCCCCTCGGGGACCCAGTACTTC. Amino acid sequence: CASSRDSPSGTQYF.

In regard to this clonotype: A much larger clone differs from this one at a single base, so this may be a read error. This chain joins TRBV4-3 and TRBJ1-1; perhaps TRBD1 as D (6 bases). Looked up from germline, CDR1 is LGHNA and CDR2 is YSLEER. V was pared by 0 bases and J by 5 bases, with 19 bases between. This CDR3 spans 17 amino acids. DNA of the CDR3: TGCGCCAGCAGCCAAGACCGCAGCGGGGGGGCGGAGACTGAAGCTTTCTTT. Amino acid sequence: CASSQDRSGGAETEAFF.

CDR3 in DNA: TGCAGTGCTAGAGATGCTCGACAGGGAACTTTCCAATTGAATACGCAGTATTTT. It codes for CSARDARQGTFQLNTQYF. The rearrangement joins TRBV20-1 to TRBJ2-3, with 7 nucleotides matching TRBD1. The CDR3 is 18 residues long. Germline trimming cut 0 bases from V and 7 bases from J; bases unmatched to any gene: 19. Germline V gene lookup returns CDR1 DFQATT and CDR2 SNEGSKA (reference sequence).

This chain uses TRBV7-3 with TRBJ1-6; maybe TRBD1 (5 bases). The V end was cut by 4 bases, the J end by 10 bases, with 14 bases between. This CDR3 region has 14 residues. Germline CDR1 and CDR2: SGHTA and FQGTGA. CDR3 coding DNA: TGTGCCAGCAGCTCAACAGGACCGGGCTCACCCCTCCACTTT. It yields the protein CASSSTGPGSPLHF.

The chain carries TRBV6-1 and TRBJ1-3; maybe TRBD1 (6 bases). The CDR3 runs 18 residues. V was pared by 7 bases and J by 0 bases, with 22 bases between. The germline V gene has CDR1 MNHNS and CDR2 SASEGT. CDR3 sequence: CASIVRGLVDTSGNTIYF. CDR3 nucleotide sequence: TGTGCCAGCATTGTTCGGGGGCTCGTGGATACCTCTGGAAACACCATATATTTT.

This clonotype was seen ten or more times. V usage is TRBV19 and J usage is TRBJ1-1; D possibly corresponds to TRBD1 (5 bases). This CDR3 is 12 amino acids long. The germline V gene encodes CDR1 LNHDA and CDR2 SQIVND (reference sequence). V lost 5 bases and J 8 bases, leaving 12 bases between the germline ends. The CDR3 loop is CASSVGTEEAFF. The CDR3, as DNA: TGTGCCAGTAGTGTCGGGACGGAAGAAGCTTTCTTT.

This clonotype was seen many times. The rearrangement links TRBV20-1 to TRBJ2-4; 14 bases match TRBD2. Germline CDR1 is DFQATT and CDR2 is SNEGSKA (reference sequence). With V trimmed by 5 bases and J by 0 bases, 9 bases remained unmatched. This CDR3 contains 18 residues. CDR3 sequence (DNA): TGCAGTGCTCTTGGACTAGCGGGGGGACGGGAAGCCAAAAACATTCAGTACTTC. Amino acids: CSALGLAGGREAKNIQYF.

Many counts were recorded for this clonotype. The CDR3 protein is CASRPEEGGNEQFF. For the CDR3, the DNA is TGTGCCAGCAGGCCCGAAGAGGGTGGCAATGAGCAGTTCTTC. This chain connects TRBV6-1 to TRBJ2-1; TRBD2 is a possible D gene (5 bases). V was cut by 6 bases and J by 6 bases, with 15 bases left in between. Per the germline V gene, CDR1 is MNHNS and CDR2 is SASEGT. The CDR3 is 14 amino acids.

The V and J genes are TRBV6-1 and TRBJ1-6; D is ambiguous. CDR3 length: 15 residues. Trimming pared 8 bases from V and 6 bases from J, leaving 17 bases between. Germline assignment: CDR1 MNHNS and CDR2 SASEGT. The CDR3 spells CASGSWEGGNSPLHF. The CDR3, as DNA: TGTGCCAGCGGTAGTTGGGAGGGAGGTAATTCACCCCTCCACTTT.

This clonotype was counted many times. The CDR3: CASSARPDSSYNSPLHF. The CDR3 DNA reads as TGTGCCAGCAGCGCCCGCCCGGACAGCTCCTATAATTCACCCCTCCACTTT. The chain joins TRBV11-2 to TRBJ1-6; D is perhaps TRBD1 (6 bases). The CDR3 has 17 residues. In germline, CDR1 is SGHAT, CDR2 FQNNGV. V was cut by 5 bases and J by 0 bases, with 14 bases left in between.

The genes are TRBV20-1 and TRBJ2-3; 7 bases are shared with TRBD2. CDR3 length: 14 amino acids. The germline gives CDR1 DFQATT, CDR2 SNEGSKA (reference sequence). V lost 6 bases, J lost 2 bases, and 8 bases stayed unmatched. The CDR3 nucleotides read TGCAGTGCCTTTGACGGGAGGAACACAGATACGCAGTATTTT. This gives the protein CSAFDGRNTDTQYF.

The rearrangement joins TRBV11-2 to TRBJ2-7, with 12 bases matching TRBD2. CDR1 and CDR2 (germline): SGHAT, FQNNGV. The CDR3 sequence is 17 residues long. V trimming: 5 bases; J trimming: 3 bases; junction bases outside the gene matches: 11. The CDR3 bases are TGTGCCAGCAGCCTGACTAGCGGGAGTCCATACCGCTACGAGCAGTACTTC. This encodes CASSLTSGSPYRYEQYF.

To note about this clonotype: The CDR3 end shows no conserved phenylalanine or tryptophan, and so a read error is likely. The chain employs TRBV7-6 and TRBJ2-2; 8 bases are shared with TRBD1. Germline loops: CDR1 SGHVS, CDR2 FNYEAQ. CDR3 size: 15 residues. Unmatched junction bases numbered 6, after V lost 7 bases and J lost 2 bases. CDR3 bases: TGTGCCAGCACCAGGGGGCCGCGTAACACCGGGGAGCTGTTTCTT. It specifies CASTRGPRNTGELFL.

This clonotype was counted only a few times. The CDR3 bases are TGCAGCGTTGCGCAGGTTTGGTCCGAGCAGTACTTC. Its protein product is CSVAQVWSEQYF. This chain uses TRBV29-1 with TRBJ2-7, with no clear D. V lost 4 bases to trimming and J lost 6 bases, with 13 bases between them. CDR1 is SQVTM and CDR2 is ANQGSEA in the germline V gene. The CDR3 consists of 12 residues.

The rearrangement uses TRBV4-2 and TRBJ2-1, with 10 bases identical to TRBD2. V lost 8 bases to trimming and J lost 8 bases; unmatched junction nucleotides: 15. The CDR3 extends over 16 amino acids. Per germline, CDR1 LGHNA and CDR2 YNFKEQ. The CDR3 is CASGPSGGERFYEQFF. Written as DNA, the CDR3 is TGTGCCAGCGGCCCCAGCGGGGGGGAACGGTTTTATGAGCAGTTCTTC.

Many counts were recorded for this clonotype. CDR3 in DNA: TGTGCCAGCAGCTTACGGACGGACGCGTTGAACGAGCAGTACTTC. Translating gives CASSLRTDALNEQYF. This chain connects TRBV7-8 to TRBJ2-7; unclear D gene. The germline V and J ends were trimmed by 2 bases and 5 bases, with 16 bases remaining between them. Germline CDR1 and CDR2: SGHVS and FQNEAQ. The CDR3 spans 15 residues.

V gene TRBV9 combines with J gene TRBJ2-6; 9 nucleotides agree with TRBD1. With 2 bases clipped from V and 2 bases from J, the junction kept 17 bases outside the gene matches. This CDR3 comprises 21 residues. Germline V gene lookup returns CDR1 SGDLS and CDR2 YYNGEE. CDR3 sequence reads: CASSVRGQGSLQSPGANVLTF. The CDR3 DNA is TGTGCCAGCAGCGTCCGCGGACAGGGGTCGCTTCAATCGCCTGGGGCCAACGTCCTGACTTTC.

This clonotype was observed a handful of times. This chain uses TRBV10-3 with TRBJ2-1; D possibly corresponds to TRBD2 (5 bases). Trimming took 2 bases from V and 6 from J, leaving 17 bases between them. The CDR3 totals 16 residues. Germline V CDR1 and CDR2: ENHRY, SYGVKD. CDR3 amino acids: CAISEVIVGEFNEQFF. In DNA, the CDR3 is TGTGCCATCAGTGAGGTCATAGTGGGAGAATTCAATGAGCAGTTCTTC.

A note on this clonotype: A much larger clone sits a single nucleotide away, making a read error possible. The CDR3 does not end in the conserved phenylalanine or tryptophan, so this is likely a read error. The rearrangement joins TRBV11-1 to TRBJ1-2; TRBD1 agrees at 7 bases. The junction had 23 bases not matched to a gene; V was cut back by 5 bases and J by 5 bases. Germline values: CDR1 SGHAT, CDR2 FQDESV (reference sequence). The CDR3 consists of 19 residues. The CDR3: CASSPMQRQGPEIGYGYTL. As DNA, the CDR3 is TGTGCCAGCAGCCCCATGCAAAGACAGGGTCCCGAAATAGGGTATGGCTACACCCTC.

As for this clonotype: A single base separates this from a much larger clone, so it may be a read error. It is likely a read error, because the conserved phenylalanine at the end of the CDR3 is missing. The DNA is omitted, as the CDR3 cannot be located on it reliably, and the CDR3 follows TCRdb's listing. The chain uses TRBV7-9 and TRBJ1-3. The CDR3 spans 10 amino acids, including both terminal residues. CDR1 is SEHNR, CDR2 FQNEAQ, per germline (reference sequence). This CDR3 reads CASSFPGLIL.

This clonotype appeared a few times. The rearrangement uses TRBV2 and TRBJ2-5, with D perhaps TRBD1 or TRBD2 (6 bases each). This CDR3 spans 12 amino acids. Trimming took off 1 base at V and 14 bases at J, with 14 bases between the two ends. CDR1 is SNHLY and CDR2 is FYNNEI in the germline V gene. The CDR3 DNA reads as TGTGCCAGCAGTGAAGAGAGACCGGGGGCCTACTTC. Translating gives CASSEERPGAYF.

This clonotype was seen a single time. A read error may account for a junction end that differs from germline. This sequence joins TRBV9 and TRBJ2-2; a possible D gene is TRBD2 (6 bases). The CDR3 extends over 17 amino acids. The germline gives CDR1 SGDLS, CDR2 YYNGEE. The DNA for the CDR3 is TGTGCCAGCAGCGTAAGGAGGGACCAAGCGAACACCGGGGAGCTGTTCTTT. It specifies CASSVRRDQANTGELFF.

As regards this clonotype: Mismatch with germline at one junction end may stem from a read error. CDR3 sequence (DNA): TGCAGTGCTAGGGAGGGAAGGGTAGTCACTGAAGCCTTCTTT. Translated, it gives CSAREGRVVTEAFF. This rearrangement joins TRBV20-1 to TRBJ1-1; the D is unclear. Per germline, CDR1 DFQATT and CDR2 SNEGSKA (reference sequence). The CDR3 contains 14 residues.

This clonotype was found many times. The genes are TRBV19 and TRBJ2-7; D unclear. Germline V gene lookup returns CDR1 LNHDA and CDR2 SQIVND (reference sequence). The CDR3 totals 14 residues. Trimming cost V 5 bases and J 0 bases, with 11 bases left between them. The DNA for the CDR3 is TGTGCCAGTAGTCCCCGACCCAACTCCTACGAGCAGTACTTC. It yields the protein CASSPRPNSYEQYF. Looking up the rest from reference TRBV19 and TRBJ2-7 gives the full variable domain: DGGITQSPKYLFRKEGQNVTLSCEQNLNHDAMYWYRQDPGQGLRLIYYSQIVNDFQKGDIAEGYSVSREKKESFPLTVTSAQKNPTAFYLCASSPRPNSYEQYFGPGTRLTVT.

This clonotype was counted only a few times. In nucleotides, the CDR3 is TGTGCCAGCAGCCCTCCGGGATACAATGAGCAGTTCTTC. Translating gives CASSPPGYNEQFF. The J gene is TRBJ2-1, the V gene TRBV7-6; maybe TRBD2 (5 bases). The ends were cut back, 5 bases at V and 4 bases at J, with 9 bases in the middle. The CDR3 sequence is 13 residues long. The germline CDR1 and CDR2 sequences are SGHVS and FNYEAQ.

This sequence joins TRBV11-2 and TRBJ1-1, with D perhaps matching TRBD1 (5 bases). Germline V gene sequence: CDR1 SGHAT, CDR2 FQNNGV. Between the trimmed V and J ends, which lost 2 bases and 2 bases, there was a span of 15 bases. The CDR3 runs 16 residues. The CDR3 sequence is CASSLRPPGLNTEAFF. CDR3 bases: TGTGCCAGCAGCTTACGACCCCCAGGGCTTAACACTGAAGCTTTCTTT.

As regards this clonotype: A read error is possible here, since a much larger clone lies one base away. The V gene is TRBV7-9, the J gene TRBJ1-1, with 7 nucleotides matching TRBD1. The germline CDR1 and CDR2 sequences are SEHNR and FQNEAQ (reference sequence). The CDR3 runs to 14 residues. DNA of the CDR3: TGCGCCAGCGGCCCAAACAGGGGGAACACTGAAGCTTTCTTT. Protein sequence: CASGPNRGNTEAFF.

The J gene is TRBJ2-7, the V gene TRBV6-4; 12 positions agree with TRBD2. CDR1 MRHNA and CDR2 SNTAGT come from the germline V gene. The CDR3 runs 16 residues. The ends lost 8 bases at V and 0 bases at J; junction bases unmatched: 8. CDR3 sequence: CASGRTSGEFSYEQYF. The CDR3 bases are TGTGCCAGCGGCCGGACTAGCGGGGAGTTCTCCTACGAGCAGTACTTC.

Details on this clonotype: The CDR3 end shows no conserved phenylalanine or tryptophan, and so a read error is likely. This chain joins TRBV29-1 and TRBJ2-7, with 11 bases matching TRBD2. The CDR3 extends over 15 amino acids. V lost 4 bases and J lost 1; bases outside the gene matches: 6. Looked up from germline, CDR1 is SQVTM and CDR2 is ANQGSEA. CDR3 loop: CSVALTSGGSYEQYL. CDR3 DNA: TGCAGCGTTGCTTTAACTAGCGGGGGATCCTACGAGCAGTACCTC.